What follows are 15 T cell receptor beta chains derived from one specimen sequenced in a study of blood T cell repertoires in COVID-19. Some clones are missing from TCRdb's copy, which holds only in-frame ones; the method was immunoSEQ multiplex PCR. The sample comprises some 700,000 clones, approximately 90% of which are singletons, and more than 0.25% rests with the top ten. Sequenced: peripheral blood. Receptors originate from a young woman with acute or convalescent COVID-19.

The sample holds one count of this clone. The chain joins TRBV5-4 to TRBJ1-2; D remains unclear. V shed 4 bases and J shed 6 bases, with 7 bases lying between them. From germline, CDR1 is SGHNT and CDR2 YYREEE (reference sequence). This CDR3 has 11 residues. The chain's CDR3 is CASSRGNGYTF. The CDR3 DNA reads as TGTGCCAGCAGCCGGGGAAATGGCTACACCTTC.

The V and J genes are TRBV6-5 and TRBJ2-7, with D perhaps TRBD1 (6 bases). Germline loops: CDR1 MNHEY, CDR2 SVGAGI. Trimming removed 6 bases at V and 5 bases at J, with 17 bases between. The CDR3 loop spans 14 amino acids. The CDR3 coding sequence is TGTGCCAGCAGACCCCCTAACAGGGTCAACGAGCAGTACTTC. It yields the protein CASRPPNRVNEQYF.

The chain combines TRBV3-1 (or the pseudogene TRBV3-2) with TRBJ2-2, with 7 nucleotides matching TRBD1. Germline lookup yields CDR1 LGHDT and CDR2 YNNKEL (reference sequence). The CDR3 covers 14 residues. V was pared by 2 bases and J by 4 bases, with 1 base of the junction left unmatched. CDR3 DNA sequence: TGTGCCAGCAGCCAAAGGGGGCTCACCGGGGAGCTGTTTTTT. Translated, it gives CASSQRGLTGELFF.

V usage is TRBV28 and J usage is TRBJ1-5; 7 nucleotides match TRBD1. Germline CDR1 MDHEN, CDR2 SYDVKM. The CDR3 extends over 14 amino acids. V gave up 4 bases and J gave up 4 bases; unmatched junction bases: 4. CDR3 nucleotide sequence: TGTGCCAGCAGTTCCCCGGGACAGAATCAGCCCCAGCATTTT. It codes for CASSSPGQNQPQHF.

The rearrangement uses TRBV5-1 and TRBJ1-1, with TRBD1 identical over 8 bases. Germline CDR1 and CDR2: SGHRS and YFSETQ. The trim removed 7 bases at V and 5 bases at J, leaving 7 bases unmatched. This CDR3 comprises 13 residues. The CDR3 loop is CASGGNRGTEAFF. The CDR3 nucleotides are TGCGCCAGCGGAGGGAACAGGGGGACTGAAGCTTTCTTT.

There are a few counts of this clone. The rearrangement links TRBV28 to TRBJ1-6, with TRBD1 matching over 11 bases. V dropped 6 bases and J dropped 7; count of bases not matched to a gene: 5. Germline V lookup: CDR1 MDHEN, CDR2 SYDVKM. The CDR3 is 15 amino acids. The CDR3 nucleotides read TGTGCCAGCAGCCTTGGGACAGGGGGGAATTCACCCCTCCACTTT. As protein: CASSLGTGGNSPLHF.

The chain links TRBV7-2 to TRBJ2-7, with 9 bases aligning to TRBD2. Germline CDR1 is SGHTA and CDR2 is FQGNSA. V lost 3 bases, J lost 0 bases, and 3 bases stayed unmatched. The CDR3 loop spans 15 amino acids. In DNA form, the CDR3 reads TGTGCCAGCAGCTTGAGCGGGGGGCTCTCCTACGAGCAGTACTTC. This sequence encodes CASSLSGGLSYEQYF.

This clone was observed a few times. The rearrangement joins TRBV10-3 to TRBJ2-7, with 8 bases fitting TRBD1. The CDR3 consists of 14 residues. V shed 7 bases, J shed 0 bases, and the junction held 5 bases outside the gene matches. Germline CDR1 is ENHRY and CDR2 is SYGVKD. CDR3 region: CAIKPGQDSYEQYF. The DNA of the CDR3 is TGTGCCATCAAGCCGGGACAGGACTCCTACGAGCAGTACTTC.

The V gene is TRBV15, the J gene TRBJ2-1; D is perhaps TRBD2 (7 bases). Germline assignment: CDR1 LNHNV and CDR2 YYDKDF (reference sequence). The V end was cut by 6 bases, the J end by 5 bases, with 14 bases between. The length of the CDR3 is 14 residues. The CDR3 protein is CATRSGGWDNEQFF. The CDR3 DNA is TGTGCCACCAGGTCGGGGGGCTGGGACAATGAGCAGTTCTTC.

The CDR3 nucleotides read TGTGCCAGCAGCTTTTTGCAGGCCCGTTTTGTCGTAAAGCAGTTCTTC. Amino acid sequence: CASSFLQARFVVKQFF. The V call is TRBV5-5, the J call TRBJ2-1; D call uncertain. From germline, CDR1 is SGHKS and CDR2 YYEKEE (reference sequence). Trimming removed 2 bases from V and 11 bases from J, with 23 bases in between. CDR3 length: 16 amino acids.

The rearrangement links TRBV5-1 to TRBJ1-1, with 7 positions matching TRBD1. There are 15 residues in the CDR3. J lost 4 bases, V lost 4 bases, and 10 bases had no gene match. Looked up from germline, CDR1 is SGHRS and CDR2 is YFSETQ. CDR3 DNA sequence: TGCGCCAGCAGCGAGACAGGGAGCGCAGGCACTGAAGCTTTCTTT. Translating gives CASSETGSAGTEAFF. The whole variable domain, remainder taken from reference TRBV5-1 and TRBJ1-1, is KAGVTQTPRYLIKTRGQQVTLSCSPISGHRSVSWYQQTPGQGLQFLFEYFSETQRNKGNFPGRFSGRQFSNSRSEMNVSTLELGDSALYLCASSETGSAGTEAFFGQGTRLTVV.

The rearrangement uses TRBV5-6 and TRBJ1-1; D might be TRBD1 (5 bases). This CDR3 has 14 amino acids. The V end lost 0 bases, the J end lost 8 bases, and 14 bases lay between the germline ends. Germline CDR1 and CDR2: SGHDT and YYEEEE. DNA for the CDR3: TGTGCCAGCAGCTTGGGGAGACAGCTAAGGGAAGCTTTCTTT. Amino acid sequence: CASSLGRQLREAFF.

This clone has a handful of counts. The CDR3 reads CASSFEGISYNEQFF. CDR3 sequence (DNA): TGTGCCAGCAGCTTCGAGGGCATCTCCTACAATGAGCAGTTCTTC. The chain recombines TRBV7-4 with TRBJ2-1; weak D call: TRBD2 (5 bases). Germline CDR1 SGHVT, CDR2 SQSDAQ. Trimming pared 3 bases from V and 0 bases from J, leaving 9 bases between. The CDR3 is 15 residues long.

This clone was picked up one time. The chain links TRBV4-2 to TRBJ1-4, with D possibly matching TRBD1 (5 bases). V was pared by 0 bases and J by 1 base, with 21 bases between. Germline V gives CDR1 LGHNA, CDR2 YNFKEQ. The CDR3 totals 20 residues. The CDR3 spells CASSQDGAQARSGTNEKLFF. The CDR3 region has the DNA TGTGCCAGCAGCCAAGATGGAGCACAGGCCAGAAGTGGAACTAATGAAAAACTGTTTTTT.

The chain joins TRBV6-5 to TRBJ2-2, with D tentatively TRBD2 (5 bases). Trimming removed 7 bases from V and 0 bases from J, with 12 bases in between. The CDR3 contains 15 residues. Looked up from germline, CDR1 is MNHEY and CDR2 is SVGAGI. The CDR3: CASTSSSTNTGELFF. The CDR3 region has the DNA TGTGCCAGCACTTCCTCTAGCACGAACACCGGGGAGCTGTTTTTT.